This paragraph covers one TCR beta chain sequence. This clonotype was found a few times. Its target antigen remains unknown. The sample holds no much larger clone one base away, and base qualities are not on file. Including cysteine and phenylalanine, the CDR3 has 18 amino acids. Only CDR3 DNA remains: 54 bases, in frame from the first base. V has 0 bases trimmed and J has 5 bases trimmed; junction bases matching no gene number 13. CDR1 SGHKS and CDR2 YYEKEE are derived from the germline V gene (reference sequence). This sample is drawn from a study of T cell repertoires in cytomegalovirus infection (dated by TCRdb to the late 2010s). In the study overall: Alongside well-studied HLA-B-restricted epitopes, the peptide stimulations were aimed at recently identified HLA-C-restricted CMV epitopes, whose presentation resists viral immunomodulation. The HLA type of each donor mattered for the analysis, because public TCR beta signatures pointed to carriage of CMV infection along with the matching HLA type. The investigation overall reported the following: The ex vivo response was dominated by HLA-C-restricted CMV-specific TCR beta clonotypes, which also provided the single most frequent clonotype in two of eight donors. Carriers of CMV infection plus the relevant HLA type were discriminated by the cumulative frequency of public TCR beta family members in the study cohort and in an independent 352-donor cohort.

The treatment or condition label, as the study defines it: in vitro stimulation with specific CMV peptide epitopes to enrich CMV-specific T cells. Sequenced on an Illumina HiSeq 1500. TCRdb cleaned the public reads at Q25 with fastp, built clones with MiXCR and kept in-frame beta chains. Every CDR3 protein is listed once, alongside the most common genes and DNA of its rows. Present in this sample are over 100,000 distinct CDR3 sequences, about 30% of which were seen just once. The ten largest clones represent around 80% of the sample. The receptor was derived from a human donor in good health (CMV status not recorded). Some clones in this sample may be carry-over from other donors' samples. The sample here was CD8+ T cells from cultured PBMCs, taken from culture after CMV antigen stimulation. Recombination linked TRBV5-5 to TRBJ2-1; TRBD2 agrees with 8 junctional bases. The CDR3 region: CASSLEVSGILRNNEQFF. In nucleotides, the sequence is TGTGCCAGCAGCTTGGAGGTTAGCGGGATACTTCGGAACAATGAGCAGTTCTTC.